The clone carrying this T cell receptor (beta chain) was seen a few times. The TCRbeta library was prepared with unique molecular identifiers. MiXCR, run by TCRdb on the PCR reads, gives a single entry per CDR3 protein. In the table there are some 200,000 distinct CDR3 sequences, about 9.2% of which are singletons. The source of the sample is a study of T-cell reconstitution after alpha-beta-depleted transplantation in children. The receptor comes from a human donor who donated a stem cell graft to a child with acute lymphoblastic leukemia. The sample here was PBMCs from the stem cell graft donor, taken from the stem cell graft.

CDR3 coding DNA: TGTGCCAGCAGCCAAGATCAGCCGGGACAGGGGGTCGGAAACATTCAGTACTTC. Amino acid sequence: CASSQDQPGQGVGNIQYF. The chain carries TRBV3-1 and TRBJ2-4, with 11 bases lining up with TRBD1. The germline V gene encodes CDR1 LGHDT and CDR2 YNNKEL (reference sequence). The CDR3 loop spans 18 amino acids. Trimming cost V 0 bases and J 6 bases; bases outside gene matches: 10.